This T cell receptor beta chain was found in a study of blood T cell repertoires in COVID-19. For the study at large: COVID-19 samples from acute and convalescent phases originated in the United States, Italy and Spain.

Here immunoSEQ multiplex PCR was the method, and the copy in TCRdb shows in-frame clones only, minus some. The sample lists 100,000 or so clones, approximately 93% seen once, with 0.85% to 1% in the top ten. The CDR3 consists of 16 residues. Germline V gene sequence: CDR1 SGHTA, CDR2 FQGNSA. V lost 5 bases and J lost 4; bases outside the gene matches: 8. Sequenced: peripheral blood. The chain has TRBV7-2 and TRBJ2-1; 10 bases are a match to TRBD2. This sequence was found in a man aged 55 to 70 with acute or convalescent COVID-19. The CDR3, as DNA: TGTGCCAGCAGCCCTGGGGTAGCGGGAGGTTACAATGAGCAGTTCTTC. Translation gives CASSPGVAGGYNEQFF.